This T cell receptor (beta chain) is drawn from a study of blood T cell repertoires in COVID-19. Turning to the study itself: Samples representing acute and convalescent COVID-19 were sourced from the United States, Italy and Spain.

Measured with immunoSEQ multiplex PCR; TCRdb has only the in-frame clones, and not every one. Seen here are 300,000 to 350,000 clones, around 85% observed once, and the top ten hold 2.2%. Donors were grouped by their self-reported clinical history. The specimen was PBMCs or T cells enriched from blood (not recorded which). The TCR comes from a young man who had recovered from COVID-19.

The CDR3 reads CASTPGGTVLYGYTF. The CDR3 DNA sequence: TGTGCCAGCACCCCAGGAGGGACAGTCCTATATGGCTACACCTTC. This rearrangement joins TRBV5-6 to TRBJ1-2; 7 positions agree with TRBD1. CDR1 and CDR2 (germline): SGHDT, YYEEEE. The CDR3 has 15 residues. Trimming at V came to 6 bases and at J to 5 bases, leaving 13 bases not matched to a gene. Full variable domain (rest looked up from reference TRBV5-6 and TRBJ1-2): DAGVTQSPTHLIKTRGQQVTLRCSPKSGHDTVSWYQQALGQGPQFIFQYYEEEERQRGNFPDRFSGHQFPNYSSELNVNALLLGDSALYLCASTPGGTVLYGYTFGSGTRLTVV.